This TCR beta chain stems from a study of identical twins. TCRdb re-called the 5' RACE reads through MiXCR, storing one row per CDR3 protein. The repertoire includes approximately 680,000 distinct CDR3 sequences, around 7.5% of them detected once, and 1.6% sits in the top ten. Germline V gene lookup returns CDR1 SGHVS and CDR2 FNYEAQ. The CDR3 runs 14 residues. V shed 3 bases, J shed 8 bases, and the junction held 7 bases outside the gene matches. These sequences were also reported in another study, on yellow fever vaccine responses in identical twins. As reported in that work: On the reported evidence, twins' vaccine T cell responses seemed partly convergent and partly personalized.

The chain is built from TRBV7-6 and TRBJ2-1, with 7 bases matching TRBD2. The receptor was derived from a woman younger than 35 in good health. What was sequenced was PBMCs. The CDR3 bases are TGTGCCAGCAGCTTTACGACTAGCAGGGATGAGCAGTTCTTC. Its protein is CASSFTTSRDEQFF.